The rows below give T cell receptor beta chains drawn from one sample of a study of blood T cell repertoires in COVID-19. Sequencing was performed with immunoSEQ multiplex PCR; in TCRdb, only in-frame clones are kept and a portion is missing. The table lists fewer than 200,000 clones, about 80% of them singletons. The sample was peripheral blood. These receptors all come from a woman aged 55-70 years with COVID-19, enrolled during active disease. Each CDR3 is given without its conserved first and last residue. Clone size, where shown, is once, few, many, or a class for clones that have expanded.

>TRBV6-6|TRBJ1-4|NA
ASRRGGRDEKLF
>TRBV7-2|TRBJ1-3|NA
ASSRDSSSGNTIY
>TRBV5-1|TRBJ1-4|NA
ASSFGQGREKLF
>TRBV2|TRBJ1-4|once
ASRTGGANEKLF
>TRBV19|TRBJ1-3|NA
ASSPLGQGLGNTIY
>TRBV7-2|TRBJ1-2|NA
ASSLEEVGNYGYT
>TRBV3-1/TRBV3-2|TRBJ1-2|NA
ASSHSSGTEYGYT
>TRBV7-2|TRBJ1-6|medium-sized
ASSLVGQGLDNSPLH
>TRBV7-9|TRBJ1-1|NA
ASSLESTTEAF
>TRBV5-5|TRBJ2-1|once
ASGLAGGYNEQF
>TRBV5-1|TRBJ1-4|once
ASRKEAGEKLF
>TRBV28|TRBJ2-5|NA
ASTKGGPQETQY
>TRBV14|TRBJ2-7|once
ASSQGLAGAYEQY
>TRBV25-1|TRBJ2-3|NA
ASSEQAVTSTDTQY
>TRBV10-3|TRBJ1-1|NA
AISISGSTEAF
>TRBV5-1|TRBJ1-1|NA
ASSLPGVNTEAF
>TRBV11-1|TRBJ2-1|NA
ASSLGVADYNEQF
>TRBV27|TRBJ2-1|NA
ASTKNEKYEQF
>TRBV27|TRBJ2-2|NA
ASNPSGRGTGELF
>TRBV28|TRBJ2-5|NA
ASNGDRDRGRETQY
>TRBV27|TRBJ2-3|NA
ASSSGQGRARY
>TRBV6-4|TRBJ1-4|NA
ASTGQGVV
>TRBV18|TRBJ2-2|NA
ASSRSGVNTGELF
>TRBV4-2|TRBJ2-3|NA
ASSDWEHTQY
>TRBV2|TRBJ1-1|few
ASSEDRWSTEAF
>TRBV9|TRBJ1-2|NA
ASSDGTGILLHGYT
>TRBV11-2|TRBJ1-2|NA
ASSLGQGQRTNYGYT
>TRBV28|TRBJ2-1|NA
ASRGQGINEQF
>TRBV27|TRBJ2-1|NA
ASSSTSSSYAYNEQF
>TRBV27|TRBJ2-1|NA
ASSLRFVVQTYNEQF
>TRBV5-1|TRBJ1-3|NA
ASSQAGSGNTIY
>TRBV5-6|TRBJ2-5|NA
ASSPPRASGWYETQY
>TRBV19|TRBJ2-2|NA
ASIYAGASTGELF
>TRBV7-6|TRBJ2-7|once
ASSLMSPSGTLTYEQY
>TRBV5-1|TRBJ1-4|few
ASSLAGGNEKLF
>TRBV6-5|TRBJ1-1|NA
ASTKGQGRTEAF
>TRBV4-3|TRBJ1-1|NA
ASSPMLQGAEAF
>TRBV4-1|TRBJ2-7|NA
ASSQDIGTSGSWSYEQY
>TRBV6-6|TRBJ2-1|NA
ASRLQVGGSYNEQF
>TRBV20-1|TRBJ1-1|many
SAREATEAF
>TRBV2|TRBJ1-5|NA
ASRRDRAGNQPQH